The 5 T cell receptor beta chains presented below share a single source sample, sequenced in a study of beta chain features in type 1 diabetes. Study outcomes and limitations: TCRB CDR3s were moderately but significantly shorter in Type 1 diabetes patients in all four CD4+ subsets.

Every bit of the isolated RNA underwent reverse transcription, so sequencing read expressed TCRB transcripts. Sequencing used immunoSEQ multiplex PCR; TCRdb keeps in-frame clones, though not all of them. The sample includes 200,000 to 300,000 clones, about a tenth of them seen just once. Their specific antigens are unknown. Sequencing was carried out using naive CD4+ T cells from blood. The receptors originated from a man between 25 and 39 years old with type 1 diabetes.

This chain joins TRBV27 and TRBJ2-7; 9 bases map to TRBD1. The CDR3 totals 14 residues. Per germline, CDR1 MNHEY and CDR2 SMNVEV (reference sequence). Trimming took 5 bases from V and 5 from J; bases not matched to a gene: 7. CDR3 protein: CASSIETGGDEQYF. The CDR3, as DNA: TGTGCCAGCAGTATAGAGACAGGGGGAGACGAGCAGTACTTC.

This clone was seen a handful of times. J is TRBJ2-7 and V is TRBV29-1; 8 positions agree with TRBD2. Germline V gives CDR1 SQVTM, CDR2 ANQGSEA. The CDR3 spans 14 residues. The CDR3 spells CRGRVTGGLYEQYF. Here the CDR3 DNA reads TGCAGGGGGAGGGTAACGGGGGGGCTGTACGAGCAGTACTTC.

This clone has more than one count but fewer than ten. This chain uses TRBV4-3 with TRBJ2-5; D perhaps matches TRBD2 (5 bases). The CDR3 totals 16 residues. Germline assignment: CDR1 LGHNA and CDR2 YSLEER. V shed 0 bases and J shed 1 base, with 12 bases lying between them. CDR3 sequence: CASSQEGSSGQETQYF. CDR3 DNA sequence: TGCGCCAGCAGCCAAGAGGGCAGCAGCGGCCAAGAGACCCAGTACTTC.

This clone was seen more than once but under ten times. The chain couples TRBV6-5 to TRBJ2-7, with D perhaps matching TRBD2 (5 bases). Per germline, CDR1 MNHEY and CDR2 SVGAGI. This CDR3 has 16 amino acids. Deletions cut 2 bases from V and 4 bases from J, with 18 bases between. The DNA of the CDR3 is TGTGCCAGCAGTTACAACGGACTGAAGCTGCCTTACGAGCAGTACTTC. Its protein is CASSYNGLKLPYEQYF.

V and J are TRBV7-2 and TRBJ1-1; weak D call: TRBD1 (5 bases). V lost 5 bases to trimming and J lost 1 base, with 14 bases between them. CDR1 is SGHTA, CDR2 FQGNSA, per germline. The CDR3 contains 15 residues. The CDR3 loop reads CASSPDIGQNTEAFF. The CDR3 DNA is TGTGCCAGCAGCCCTGACATCGGACAGAACACTGAAGCTTTCTTT.